The entry below describes one T cell receptor (beta chain). This sample is part of a study of blood T cell repertoires in COVID-19. Study-level information: Both acute and convalescent COVID-19 samples were obtained from the United States, Italy and Spain.

Some clones are missing from TCRdb's copy, which holds only in-frame ones; the method was immunoSEQ multiplex PCR. The sample lists over 85,000 clones; more than 80% were seen once. The CDR3 has 19 amino acids. The sequence was collected from a human donor in a cohort sampled during active COVID-19. The source material was peripheral blood. The J gene is TRBJ2-7, the V gene TRBV21-1; the D call in the table, TRBD2, was not verified against the DNA. TRBV21-1 is described as a pseudogene. The CDR3 is CASSKGPPGLAGEDYEQYF. CDR3 nucleotide sequence: TGTGCCAGCAGCAAAGGCCCCCCGGGACTAGCGGGGGAAGACTACGAGCAGTACTTC.